This entry features one T cell receptor (beta chain) sequence. What it recognizes is unknown. The sample belongs to a study of cytomegalovirus exposure and HLA in healthy donors. The study's findings and limits: It was only CMV serostatus that was available as immune exposure information. There were under 200 TCR beta chains listed as cytomegalovirus-associated.

This PCR relied on a set of 60 Vbeta primers and 13 Jbeta primers. Assay: immunoSEQ multiplex PCR; the TCRdb copy retains only in-frame clones and omits some. The sample shows 280,000 or so clones, roughly 89% of them seen only once. CDR1 and CDR2 (germline): MGHRA, YSYEKL. The CDR3 length is 17 residues. V gave up 4 bases and J gave up 0 bases; unmatched junction bases: 8. This sequence originates from a woman under 30 in good health and CMV-seronegative. The chain recombines TRBV4-1 with TRBJ1-4, with 7 bases identical to TRBD1. The sequenced sample consisted of PBMCs. CDR3 in DNA: TGCGCCAGCAGCCGATCGGGACAGCTTGCAACTAATGAAAAACTGTTTTTT. Protein product: CASSRSGQLATNEKLFF.